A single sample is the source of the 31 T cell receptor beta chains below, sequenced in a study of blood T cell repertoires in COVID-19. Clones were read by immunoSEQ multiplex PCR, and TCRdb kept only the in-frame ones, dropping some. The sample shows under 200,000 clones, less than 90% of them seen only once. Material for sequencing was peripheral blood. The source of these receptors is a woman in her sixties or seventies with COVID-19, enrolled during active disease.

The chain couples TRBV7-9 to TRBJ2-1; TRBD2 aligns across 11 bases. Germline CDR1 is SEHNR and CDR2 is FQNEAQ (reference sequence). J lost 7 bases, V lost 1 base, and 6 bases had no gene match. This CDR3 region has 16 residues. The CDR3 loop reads CASSLDLAGGLNEQFF. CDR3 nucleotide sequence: TGTGCCAGCAGCTTAGACCTAGCGGGAGGTCTGAATGAGCAGTTCTTC.

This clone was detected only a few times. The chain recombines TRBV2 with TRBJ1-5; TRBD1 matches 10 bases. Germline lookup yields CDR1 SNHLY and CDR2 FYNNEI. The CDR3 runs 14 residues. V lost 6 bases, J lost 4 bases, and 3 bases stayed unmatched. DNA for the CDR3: TGTGCCAGCAGCGGGACAGGGGAGAATCAGCCCCAGCATTTT. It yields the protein CASSGTGENQPQHF.

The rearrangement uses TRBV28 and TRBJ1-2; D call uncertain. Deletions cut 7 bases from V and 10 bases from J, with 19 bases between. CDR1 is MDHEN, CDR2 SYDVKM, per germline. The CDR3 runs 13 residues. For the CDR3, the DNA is TGTGCCAGCACCTTCCCCGAAGGAGGCCCCTACACCTTC. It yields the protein CASTFPEGGPYTF.

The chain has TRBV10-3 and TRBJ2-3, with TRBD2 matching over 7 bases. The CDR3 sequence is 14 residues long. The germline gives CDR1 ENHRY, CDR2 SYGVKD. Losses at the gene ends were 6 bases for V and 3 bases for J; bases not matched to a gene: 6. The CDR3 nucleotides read TGTGCCATCAGAAAGGGAGGGCCGACAGATACGCAGTATTTT. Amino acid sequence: CAIRKGGPTDTQYF.

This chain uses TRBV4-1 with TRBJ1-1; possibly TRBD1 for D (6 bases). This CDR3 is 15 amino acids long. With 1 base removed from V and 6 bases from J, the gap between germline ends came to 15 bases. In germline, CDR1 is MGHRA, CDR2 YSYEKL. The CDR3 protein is CASSQGGQGISEAFF. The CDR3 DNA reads TGCGCCAGCAGCCAAGGGGGGCAGGGGATCTCTGAAGCTTTCTTT.

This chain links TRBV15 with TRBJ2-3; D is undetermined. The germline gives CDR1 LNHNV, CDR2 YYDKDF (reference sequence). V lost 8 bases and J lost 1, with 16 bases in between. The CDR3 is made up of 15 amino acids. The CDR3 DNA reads TGTGCCACCTCTAGAACAACCTACGGCACAGATACGCAGTATTTT. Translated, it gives CATSRTTYGTDTQYF.

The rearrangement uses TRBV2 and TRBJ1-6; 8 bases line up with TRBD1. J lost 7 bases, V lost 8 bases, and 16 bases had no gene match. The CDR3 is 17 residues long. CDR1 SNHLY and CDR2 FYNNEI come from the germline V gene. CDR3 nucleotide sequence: TGTGCCAGCTTTAGGACAGGGTGGGGAGTGAGGAATTCACCCCTCCACTTT. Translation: CASFRTGWGVRNSPLHF.

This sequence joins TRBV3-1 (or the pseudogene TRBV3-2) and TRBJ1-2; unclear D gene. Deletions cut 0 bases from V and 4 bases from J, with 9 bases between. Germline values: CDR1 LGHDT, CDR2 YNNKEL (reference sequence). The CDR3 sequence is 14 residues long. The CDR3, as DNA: TGTGCCAGCAGCCAAGAGGCCGGGGTCTATGGCTACACCTTC. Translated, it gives CASSQEAGVYGYTF.

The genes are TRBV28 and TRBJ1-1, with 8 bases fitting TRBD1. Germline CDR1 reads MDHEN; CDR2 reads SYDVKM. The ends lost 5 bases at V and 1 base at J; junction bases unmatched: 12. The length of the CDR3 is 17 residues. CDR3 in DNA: TGTGCCAGCAGTAGGGGCAGGGGGCTGGTCCGGAACACTGAAGCTTTCTTT. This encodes CASSRGRGLVRNTEAFF. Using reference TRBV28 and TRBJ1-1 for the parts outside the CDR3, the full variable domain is DVKVTQSSRYLVKRTGEKVFLECVQDMDHENMFWYRQDPGLGLRLIYFSYDVKMKEKGDIPEGYSVSREKKERFSLILESASTNQTSMYLCASSRGRGLVRNTEAFFGQGTRLTVV.

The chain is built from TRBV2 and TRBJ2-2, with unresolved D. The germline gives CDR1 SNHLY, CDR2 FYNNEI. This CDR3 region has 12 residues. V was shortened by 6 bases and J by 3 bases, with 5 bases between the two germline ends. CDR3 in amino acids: CASRTDTGELFF. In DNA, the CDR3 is TGTGCCAGCAGAACTGACACCGGGGAGCTGTTTTTT.

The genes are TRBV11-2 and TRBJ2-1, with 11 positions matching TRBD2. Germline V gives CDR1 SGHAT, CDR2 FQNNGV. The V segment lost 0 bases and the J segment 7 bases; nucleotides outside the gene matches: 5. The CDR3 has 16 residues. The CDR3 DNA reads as TGTGCCAGCAGCTTAGATCGAGGACTAGCGGGTAATGAGCAGTTCTTC. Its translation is CASSLDRGLAGNEQFF.

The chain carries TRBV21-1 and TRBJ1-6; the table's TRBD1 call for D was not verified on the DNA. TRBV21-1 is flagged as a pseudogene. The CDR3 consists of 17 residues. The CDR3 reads CASSPDRASSYNSPLHF. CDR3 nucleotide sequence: TGTGCCAGCAGCCCCGACAGGGCTAGCTCCTATAATTCACCCCTCCACTTT.

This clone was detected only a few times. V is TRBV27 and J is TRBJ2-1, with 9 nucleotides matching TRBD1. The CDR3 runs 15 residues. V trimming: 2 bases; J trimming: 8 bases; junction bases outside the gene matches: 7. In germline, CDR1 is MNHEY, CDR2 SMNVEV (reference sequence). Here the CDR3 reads CASSLAGTGFYEQFF. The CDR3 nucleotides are TGTGCCAGCAGTTTAGCCGGGACAGGGTTCTATGAGCAGTTCTTC.

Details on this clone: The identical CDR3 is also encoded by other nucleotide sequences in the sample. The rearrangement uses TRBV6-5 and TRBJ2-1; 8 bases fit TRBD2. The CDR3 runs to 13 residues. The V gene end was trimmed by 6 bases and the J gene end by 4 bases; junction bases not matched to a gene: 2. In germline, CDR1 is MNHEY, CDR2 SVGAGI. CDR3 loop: CASRLADYNEQFF. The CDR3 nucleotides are TGTGCCAGCAGACTAGCGGATTACAATGAGCAGTTCTTC.

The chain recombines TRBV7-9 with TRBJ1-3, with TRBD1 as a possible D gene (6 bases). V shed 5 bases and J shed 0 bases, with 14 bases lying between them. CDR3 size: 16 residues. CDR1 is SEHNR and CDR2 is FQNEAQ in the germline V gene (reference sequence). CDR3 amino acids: CASSRSTGLSGNTIYF. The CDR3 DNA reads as TGTGCCAGCAGCCGCAGTACAGGGCTCTCTGGAAACACCATATATTTT. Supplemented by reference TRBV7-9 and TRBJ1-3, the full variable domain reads DTGVSQNPRHKITKRGQNVTFRCDPISEHNRLYWYRQTLGQGPEFLTYFQNEAQLEKSRLLSDRFSAERPKGSFSTLEIQRTEQGDSAMYLCASSRSTGLSGNTIYFGEGSWLTVV.

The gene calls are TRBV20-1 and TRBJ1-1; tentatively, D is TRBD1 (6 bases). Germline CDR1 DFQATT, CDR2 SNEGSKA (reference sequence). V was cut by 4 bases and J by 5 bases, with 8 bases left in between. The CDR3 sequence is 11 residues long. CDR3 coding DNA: TGCAGTGCTAAACAGGGAACTGAAGCTTTCTTT. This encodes CSAKQGTEAFF.

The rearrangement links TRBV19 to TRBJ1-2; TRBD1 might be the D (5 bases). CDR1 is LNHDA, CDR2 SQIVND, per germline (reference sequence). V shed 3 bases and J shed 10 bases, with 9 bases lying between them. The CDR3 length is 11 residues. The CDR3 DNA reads TGTGCCAGTAGTATTTGGGACTACTACACCTTC. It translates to CASSIWDYYTF.

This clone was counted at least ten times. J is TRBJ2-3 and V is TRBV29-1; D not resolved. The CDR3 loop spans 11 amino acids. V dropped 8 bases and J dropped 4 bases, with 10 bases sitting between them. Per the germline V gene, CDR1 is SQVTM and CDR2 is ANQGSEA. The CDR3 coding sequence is TGCAGCACCGAACAGTCAGATACGCAGTATTTT. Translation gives CSTEQSDTQYF.

CDR3 DNA: TGTGCCAGCAGTTTTGGTCAAGCGGCGAATAGAGCTTTCTTT. Protein product: CASSFGQAANRAFF. The genes are TRBV28 and TRBJ1-1; no firm D call. The germline gives CDR1 MDHEN, CDR2 SYDVKM. V lost 3 bases and J 10 bases, leaving 18 bases between the germline ends. The CDR3 covers 14 residues.

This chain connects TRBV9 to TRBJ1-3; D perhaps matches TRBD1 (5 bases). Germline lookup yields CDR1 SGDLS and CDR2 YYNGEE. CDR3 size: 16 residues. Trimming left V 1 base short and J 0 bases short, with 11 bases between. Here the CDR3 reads CASSVSTAGSGNTIYF. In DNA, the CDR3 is TGTGCCAGCAGCGTATCGACAGCTGGCTCTGGAAACACCATATATTTT.

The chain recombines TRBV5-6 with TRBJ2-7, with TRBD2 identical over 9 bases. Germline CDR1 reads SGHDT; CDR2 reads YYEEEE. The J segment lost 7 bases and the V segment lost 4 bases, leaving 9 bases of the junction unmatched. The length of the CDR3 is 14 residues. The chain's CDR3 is CASSTAGGHREQYV. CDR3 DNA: TGTGCCAGCAGCACGGCGGGGGGGCATCGGGAGCAGTACGTC.

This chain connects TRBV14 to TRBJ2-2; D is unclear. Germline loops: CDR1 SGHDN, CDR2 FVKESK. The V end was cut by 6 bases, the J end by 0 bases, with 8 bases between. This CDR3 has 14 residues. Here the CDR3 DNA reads TGTGCCAGCAGTATCCTTGCGAACACCGGGGAGCTGTTTTTT. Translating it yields CASSILANTGELFF. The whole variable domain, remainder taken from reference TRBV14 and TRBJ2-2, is EAGVTQFPSHSVIEKGQTVTLRCDPISGHDNLYWYRRVMGKEIKFLLHFVKESKQDESGMPNNRFLAERTGGTYSTLKVQPAELEDSGVYFCASSILANTGELFFGEGSRLTVL.

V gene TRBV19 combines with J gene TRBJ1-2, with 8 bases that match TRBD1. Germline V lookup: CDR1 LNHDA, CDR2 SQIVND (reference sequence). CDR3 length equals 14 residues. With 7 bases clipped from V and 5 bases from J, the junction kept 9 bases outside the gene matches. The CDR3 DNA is TGTGCCAGTACCGGGACAGGACTTTTTTATGGCTACACCTTC. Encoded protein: CASTGTGLFYGYTF.

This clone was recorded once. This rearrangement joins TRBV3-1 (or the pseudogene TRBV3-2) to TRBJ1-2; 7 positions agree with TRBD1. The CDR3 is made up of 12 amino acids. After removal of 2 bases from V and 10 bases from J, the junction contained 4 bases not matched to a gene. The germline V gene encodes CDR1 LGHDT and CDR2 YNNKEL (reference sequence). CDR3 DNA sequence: TGTGCCAGCAGCCAACGGACAGGCGCCTACACCTTC. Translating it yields CASSQRTGAYTF.

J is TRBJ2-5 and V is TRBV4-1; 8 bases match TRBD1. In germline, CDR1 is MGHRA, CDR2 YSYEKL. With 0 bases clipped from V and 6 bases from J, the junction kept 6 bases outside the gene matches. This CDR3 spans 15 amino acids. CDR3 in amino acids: CASSQDGGQEQTQYF. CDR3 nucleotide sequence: TGCGCCAGCAGCCAAGATGGGGGACAGGAACAGACCCAGTACTTC.

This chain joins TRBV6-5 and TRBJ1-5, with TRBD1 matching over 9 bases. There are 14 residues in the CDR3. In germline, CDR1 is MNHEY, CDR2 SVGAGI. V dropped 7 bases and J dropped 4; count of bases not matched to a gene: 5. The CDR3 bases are TGTGCCAGCATCCGGGACAGGGATAATCAGCCCCAGCATTTT. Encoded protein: CASIRDRDNQPQHF.

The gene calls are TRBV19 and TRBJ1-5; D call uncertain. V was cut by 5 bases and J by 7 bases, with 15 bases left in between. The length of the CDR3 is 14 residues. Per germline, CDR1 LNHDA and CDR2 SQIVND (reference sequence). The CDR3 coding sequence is TGTGCCAGTAGTCTAAGCGGGGTAAAGCAGCCCCAGCATTTT. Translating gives CASSLSGVKQPQHF.

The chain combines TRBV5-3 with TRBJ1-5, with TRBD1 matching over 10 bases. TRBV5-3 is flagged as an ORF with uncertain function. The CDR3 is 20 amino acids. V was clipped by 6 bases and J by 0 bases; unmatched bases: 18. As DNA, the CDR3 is TGTGCCAGAAATCGGCCCCTTCTGGACAGGGGGACGGATAGCAATCAGCCCCAGCATTTT. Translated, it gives CARNRPLLDRGTDSNQPQHF.

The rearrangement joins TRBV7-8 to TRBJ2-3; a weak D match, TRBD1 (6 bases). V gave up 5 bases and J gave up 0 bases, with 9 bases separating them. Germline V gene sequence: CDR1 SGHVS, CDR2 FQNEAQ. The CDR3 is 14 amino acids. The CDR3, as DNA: TGTGCCAGCAGCCCGGACAGCAGCACAGATACGCAGTATTTT. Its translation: CASSPDSSTDTQYF.

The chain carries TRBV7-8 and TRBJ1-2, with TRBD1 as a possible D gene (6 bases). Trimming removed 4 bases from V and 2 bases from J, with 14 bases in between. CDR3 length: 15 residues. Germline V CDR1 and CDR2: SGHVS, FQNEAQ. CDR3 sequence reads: CASSSFLQGNYGYTF. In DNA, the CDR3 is TGTGCCAGCAGCTCTTTTCTACAGGGAAACTATGGCTACACCTTC.

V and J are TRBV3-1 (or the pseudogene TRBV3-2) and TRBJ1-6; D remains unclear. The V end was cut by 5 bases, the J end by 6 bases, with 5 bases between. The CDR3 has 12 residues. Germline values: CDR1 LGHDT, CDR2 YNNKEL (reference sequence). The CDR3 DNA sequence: TGTGCCAGCAGCGAGGGTAATTCACCCCTCCACTTT. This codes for CASSEGNSPLHF.